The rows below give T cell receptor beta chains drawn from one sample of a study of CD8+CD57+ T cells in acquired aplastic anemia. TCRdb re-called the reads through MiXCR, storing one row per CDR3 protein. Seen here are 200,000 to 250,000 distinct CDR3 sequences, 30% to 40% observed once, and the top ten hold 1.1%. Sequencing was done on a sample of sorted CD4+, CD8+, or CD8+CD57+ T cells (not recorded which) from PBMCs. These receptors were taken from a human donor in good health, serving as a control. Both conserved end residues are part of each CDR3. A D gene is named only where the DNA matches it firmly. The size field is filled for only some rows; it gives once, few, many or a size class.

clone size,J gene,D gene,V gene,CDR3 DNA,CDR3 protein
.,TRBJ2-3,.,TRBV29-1,TGCAGCGTTGATGGTGCGGGGAGCACAGATGCGCAGTATTTT,CSVDGAGSTDAQYF
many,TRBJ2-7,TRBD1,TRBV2,TGTGCCAGCAGCCCGGACAGGATCCAAAAGCAGTACTTC,CASSPDRIQKQYF
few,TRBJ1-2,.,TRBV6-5,TGTGCCAGCAGTTACTCAGGGGGGAACTATGGCTACACCTTC,CASSYSGGNYGYTF
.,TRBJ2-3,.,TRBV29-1,TGCAGCGTGGAGGGGGCGGCGCGGATCCGCACAGATACGCAGTATTTT,CSVEGAARIRTDTQYF
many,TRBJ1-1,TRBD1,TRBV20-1,TGCAGTGCTAGGAGAACGGGACAGGGCCCCACTGAAGCTTTCTTT,CSARRTGQGPTEAFF
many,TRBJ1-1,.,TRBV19,TGTGCCAGTAGGTCGGTAGCCCAGTGGGTAATGAACACTGAAGCTTTCTTT,CASRSVAQWVMNTEAFF
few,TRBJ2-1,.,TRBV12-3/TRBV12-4,TGTGCCAGCAGCCGTACAGGGATTGCCTACAATGAGCAGTTCTTC,CASSRTGIAYNEQFF
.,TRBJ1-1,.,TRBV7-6,TGTGCTAGAGGCCCGGTCCCGTCCTCGAACACTGAAGCTTTCTTT,CARGPVPSSNTEAFF
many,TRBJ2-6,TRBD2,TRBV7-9,TGTGCCAGCAGCTTAGGGACATTAGCGGGACGTACTGGGGCCAACGTCCTGACTTTC,CASSLGTLAGRTGANVLTF
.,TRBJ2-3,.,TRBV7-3,TGTGCCAGCGGCTTAACTGCAGGGATCGCAGATACGCAGTATTTT,CASGLTAGIADTQYF
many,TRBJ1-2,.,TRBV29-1,TGCAGCGTTGGGGCAGGGCCAGGGGATGGCTACACCTTC,CSVGAGPGDGYTF
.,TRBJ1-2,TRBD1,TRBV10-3,TGTGCCACCATTTCTACAGGGGATAACTATGGCTACACCTTC,CATISTGDNYGYTF
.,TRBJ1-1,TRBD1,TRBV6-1,TGTGCCAGCAGTAAATCGACAGGGGCCGACACTGAAGCTTTCTTT,CASSKSTGADTEAFF
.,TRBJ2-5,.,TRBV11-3,TGTGCCAGCAGCGTCAGATCCGGGAGCGAGACCCAGTGCTTC,CASSVRSGSETQCF
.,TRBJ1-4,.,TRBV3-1,TGTGCCAGCAGGAGGGGTATTTACGAAAAACTGTTTTTT,CASRRGIYEKLFF
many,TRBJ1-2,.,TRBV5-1,TGCGCCAGCAGCTTTGCAGGATCGATGCTGGACTATGGCTACACCTTC,CASSFAGSMLDYGYTF
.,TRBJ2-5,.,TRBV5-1,TGCGCCAGCAGCTTTCACGCCTACGTAGGGCAGGTCAGGGCCCAGTACTTC,CASSFHAYVGQVRAQYF
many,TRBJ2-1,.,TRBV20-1,TGCAGTGCGGTCGGGGGGCCCGTGAACAATGAGCAGTTCTTC,CSAVGGPVNNEQFF
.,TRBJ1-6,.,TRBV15,TGTGCCACCAGCACTACAGGGATGGGGGCCGGTTCACCCCTCCACTTT,CATSTTGMGAGSPLHF
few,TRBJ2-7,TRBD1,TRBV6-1,TGTGCCAGCAGCCTAAGTTGGGACAGCCGAGGATACGAGCAGTACTTC,CASSLSWDSRGYEQYF
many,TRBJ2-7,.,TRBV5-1,TGCGCCAGCAGCTTGGGATGGGGACAAGGTCGGGACGAGCAGTACTTC,CASSLGWGQGRDEQYF
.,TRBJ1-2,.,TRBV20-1,TGCAGTTCGCCCCCGTGGCCTACAGGGAAGGGGGATGGCTACACCTTC,CSSPPWPTGKGDGYTF
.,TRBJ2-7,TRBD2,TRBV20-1,TGCAGTGCTAAGAAAGGACTAGCGGCGATCTACAACGAGCAGTACTTC,CSAKKGLAAIYNEQYF
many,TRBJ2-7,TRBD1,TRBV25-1,TGTGCCAGCAGCGAAGGGGACAGGGGCGGCTTCTCCTACGAGCAGTACTTC,CASSEGDRGGFSYEQYF
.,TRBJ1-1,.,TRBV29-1,TGCAGCGGGGGGACCAGGGACACTGAAGCTTTCTTT,CSGGTRDTEAFF
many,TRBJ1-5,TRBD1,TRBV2,TGTGCCAGCAGACGAAGGGACAGCCTAGCGGATCAGCCCCAGCATTTT,CASRRRDSLADQPQHF
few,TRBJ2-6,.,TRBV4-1,TGCGCCAGCAGCCGATATCCGGGACTGAATTCTGGGGCCAACGTCCTGACTTTC,CASSRYPGLNSGANVLTF
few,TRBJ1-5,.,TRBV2,TGTGCCAGCTCACCATTTGGGGATCAGCCCCAGCATTTT,CASSPFGDQPQHF
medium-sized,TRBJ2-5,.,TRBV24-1,TGTGCCACCAGTGATGTGGTGGGGCAAGAGACCCAGTACTTC,CATSDVVGQETQYF
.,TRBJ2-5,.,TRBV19,TGTGCCAGTAGTGAGAGCCACGCCGGCAAGGGGACCCAGTACTTC,CASSESHAGKGTQYF
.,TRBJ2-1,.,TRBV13,TGTGCCAGCAGCATGTACGGGACCTGGAGCTCCTACAATGAGCAGTTCTTC,CASSMYGTWSSYNEQFF
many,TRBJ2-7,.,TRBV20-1,TGCAGTGCCGAACCGGGAGAAGGAATATACGAGCAGTACTTC,CSAEPGEGIYEQYF
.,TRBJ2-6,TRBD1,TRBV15,TGTGCCACCAGCAGTGGACAGGCTGGGGCCAACGTCCTGACTTTC,CATSSGQAGANVLTF
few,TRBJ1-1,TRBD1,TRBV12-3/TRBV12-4,TGTGCCAGCAGTCCCTGGGACAGGGCCGTTGGGGGAGCTTTCTTT,CASSPWDRAVGGAFF
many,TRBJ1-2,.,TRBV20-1,TGCAGTGCTAGTGGTCAGGGTGGTGAAGGCGGCTACACCTTC,CSASGQGGEGGYTF
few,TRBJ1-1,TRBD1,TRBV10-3,TGTGCCATCGGTGGGACAGGGGTAACTGAAGCTTTCTTT,CAIGGTGVTEAFF
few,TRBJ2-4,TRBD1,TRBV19,TGTGCCAGTAGTACAAGGACAGGGGGTGCCAAAAACATTCAGTACTTC,CASSTRTGGAKNIQYF
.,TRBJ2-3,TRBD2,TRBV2,TGTGCCAGCACAGGACTAGAGCAGTATTTT,CASTGLEQYF
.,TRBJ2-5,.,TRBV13,TGTGCCAGCAGCCGAGGGGGGTTCCAAGAGACCCAGTACTTC,CASSRGGFQETQYF
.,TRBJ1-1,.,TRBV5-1,TGCGCCAGCAGCTTTGGCGATATGTCCACTGAAGCTTTCTTT,CASSFGDMSTEAFF
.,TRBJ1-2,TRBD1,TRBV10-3,TGTGCCAGCAGTGTCCCGGGACAGGGGAACCCCGGCTACACCTTC,CASSVPGQGNPGYTF
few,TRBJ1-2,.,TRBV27,TGTGCCAGCAGTCCGTTTTTTCCTAACTATGGCTACACCTTC,CASSPFFPNYGYTF
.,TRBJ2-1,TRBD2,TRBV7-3,TGTGCCAGCAGCTTTACTAGCGGGAGTTTCAGTGAGCAGTTCTTC,CASSFTSGSFSEQFF
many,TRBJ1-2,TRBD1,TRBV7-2,TGTGCCAGCAGCTTCACCCCAGGGGGATATGGCTACACCTTC,CASSFTPGGYGYTF
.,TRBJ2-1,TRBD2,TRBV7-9,TGTGCCAGCAGAGGGGGACTAGCGGGCTTATCCTACAATGAGCAGTTCTTC,CASRGGLAGLSYNEQFF
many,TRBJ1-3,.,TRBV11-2,TGTGCCAGCAGCTTACCCCGCTCAAGCCCGTACTCTGGAAACACCATATATTTT,CASSLPRSSPYSGNTIYF